One and the same sample provided the 13 T cell receptor beta chains below, sequenced in a study of blood T cell repertoires in COVID-19. This table comes from immunoSEQ multiplex PCR, and its TCRdb copy is limited to in-frame clones, with some not included. This table has over 300,000 clones, roughly 85% appearing once. The material sequenced was PBMCs or T cells enriched from blood (not recorded which). The source of these receptors is a woman aged 25 to 45 who had recovered from COVID-19.

This clone has a handful of counts. The J gene is TRBJ2-1, the V gene TRBV5-4, with a weak D call TRBD2 (6 bases). Germline-derived CDR1 and CDR2 are SGHNT and YYREEE (reference sequence). Trimming pared 4 bases from V and 6 bases from J, leaving 23 bases between. The CDR3 consists of 17 residues. The CDR3 DNA reads as TGTGCCAGCAGCCCGGGGGTGGGGACCCAGGGCCTCAATGAGCAGTTCTTC. Protein product: CASSPGVGTQGLNEQFF.

The chain combines TRBV3-1 (or the pseudogene TRBV3-2) with TRBJ1-4; 7 bases agree with TRBD1. The CDR3 contains 15 residues. Looked up from germline, CDR1 is LGHDT and CDR2 is YNNKEL (reference sequence). Trimming removed 4 bases from V and 7 bases from J; junction bases left unmatched: 9. Written as DNA, the CDR3 is TGTGCCAGCAGCCTCCAACAGGGGAAGAGTGAAAAACTGTTTTTT. It codes for CASSLQQGKSEKLFF.

This chain connects TRBV5-6 to TRBJ1-5, with a possible D match to TRBD1 (5 bases). The CDR3 extends over 12 amino acids. The germline V gene has CDR1 SGHDT and CDR2 YYEEEE. Between the trimmed V and J ends, which lost 4 bases and 5 bases, there was a span of 7 bases. This CDR3 is CASSGGDQPQHF. In nucleotides, the CDR3 is TGTGCCAGCAGCGGGGGGGATCAGCCCCAGCATTTT.

The chain combines TRBV28 with TRBJ2-7; TRBD1 matches 9 bases. Trimming at V came to 5 bases and at J to 6 bases, leaving 11 bases not matched to a gene. Germline V gene lookup returns CDR1 MDHEN and CDR2 SYDVKM. CDR3 length equals 15 residues. Here the CDR3 reads CASSVKGQGRGEQYF. The CDR3 DNA reads as TGTGCCAGCAGTGTAAAGGGACAGGGAAGAGGCGAGCAGTACTTC.

V usage is TRBV7-9 and J usage is TRBJ1-4; 8 positions agree with TRBD1. After removal of 5 bases from V and 5 bases from J, the junction contained 7 bases not matched to a gene. This CDR3 has 15 amino acids. The V gene's germline CDR1 is SEHNR and CDR2 FQNEAQ (reference sequence). The CDR3 here is CASSTRQGLNEKLFF. The DNA of the CDR3 is TGTGCCAGCAGCACCCGACAGGGGTTGAATGAAAAACTGTTTTTT.

The table lists this clone with a count of one. V usage is TRBV18 and J usage is TRBJ1-5; 9 bases agree with TRBD1. J lost 5 bases, V lost 2 bases, and 10 bases had no gene match. The CDR3 extends over 17 amino acids. From germline, CDR1 is KGHSH and CDR2 LQKENI. The CDR3 loop is CASSPYRQGGVDQPQHF. In DNA, the CDR3 is TGTGCCAGCTCACCATATCGACAGGGGGGCGTGGATCAGCCCCAGCATTTT.

This clone was detected only a few times. The CDR3 nucleotides read TGTGCCAGTAGTATAGGAAGGGGACAGGGGTACAATCAGCCCCAGCATTTT. Translated: CASSIGRGQGYNQPQHF. This chain links TRBV19 with TRBJ1-5; 10 nucleotides match TRBD1. The CDR3 runs to 17 residues. After removal of 1 base from V and 3 bases from J, the junction contained 6 bases not matched to a gene. The germline V gene encodes CDR1 LNHDA and CDR2 SQIVND (reference sequence).

J is TRBJ1-3 and V is TRBV5-1; the D gene is possibly TRBD1 (5 bases). The CDR3 runs to 16 residues. Between the trimmed V and J ends, which lost 4 bases and 3 bases, there was a span of 17 bases. Germline loops: CDR1 SGHRS, CDR2 YFSETQ. CDR3 nucleotides: TGCGCCAGCAGCCCAACCACAGGCCGAGGTGGAAACACCATATATTTT. This gives the protein CASSPTTGRGGNTIYF.

In this sample, this clone turned up a few times. The chain is built from TRBV29-1 and TRBJ1-2; D ambiguous. V was shortened by 8 bases and J by 5 bases, with 12 bases between the two germline ends. Looked up from germline, CDR1 is SQVTM and CDR2 is ANQGSEA. The CDR3 length is 11 residues. CDR3 sequence: CSSQEAYGYTF. Here the CDR3 DNA reads TGCAGCTCTCAGGAGGCGTATGGCTACACCTTC.

The chain has TRBV18 and TRBJ1-2; D is possibly TRBD1 (5 bases). The CDR3 spans 15 residues. Germline-derived CDR1 and CDR2 are KGHSH and LQKENI. V was clipped by 3 bases and J by 4 bases, with 15 bases between them. Written as DNA, the CDR3 is TGTGCCAGCTCACCGAGTCGTATAGGGGTCTATGGCTACACCTTC. Protein sequence: CASSPSRIGVYGYTF.

The gene calls are TRBV5-1 and TRBJ1-1; D might be TRBD1 (6 bases). The CDR3 covers 13 residues. CDR1 is SGHRS and CDR2 is YFSETQ in the germline V gene. V was cut by 5 bases and J by 5 bases, with 13 bases left in between. CDR3 in DNA: TGCGCCAGCAGAAGGGACCAGGGGACTGAAGCTTTCTTT. This codes for CASRRDQGTEAFF.

V usage is TRBV19 and J usage is TRBJ2-1; tentatively, D is TRBD2 (6 bases). The CDR3 sequence is 15 residues long. Germline-derived CDR1 and CDR2 are LNHDA and SQIVND (reference sequence). V shed 6 bases and J shed 5 bases, with 17 bases lying between them. CDR3 coding DNA: TGTGCCAGTAGCGATGGGGGGACTTGGGACAATGAGCAGTTCTTC. It codes for CASSDGGTWDNEQFF. Filled out from reference TRBV19 and TRBJ2-1, the complete variable domain reads DGGITQSPKYLFRKEGQNVTLSCEQNLNHDAMYWYRQDPGQGLRLIYYSQIVNDFQKGDIAEGYSVSREKKESFPLTVTSAQKNPTAFYLCASSDGGTWDNEQFFGPGTRLTVL.

The chain has TRBV6-1 and TRBJ2-4; TRBD2 agrees at 12 bases. Germline-derived CDR1 and CDR2 are MNHNS and SASEGT. V was clipped by 2 bases and J by 4 bases; unmatched bases: 3. CDR3 length: 16 amino acids. Written as DNA, the CDR3 is TGTGCCAGCAGTGAAAGTCTAGCGGGGGGGAAAAACATTCAGTACTTC. Protein sequence: CASSESLAGGKNIQYF.